This T cell receptor (beta chain) came from a study of radiotherapy plus CTLA-4 blockade in lung cancer. Sequencing was performed with immunoSEQ multiplex PCR; in TCRdb, only in-frame clones are kept and a portion is missing. The sample holds some 66,000 clones, about four fifths seen once. V was clipped by 7 bases and J by 4 bases, with 13 bases between them. This CDR3 is built from 13 residues. The V gene's germline CDR1 is MNHNS and CDR2 SASEGT. Specimen: peripheral blood, collected from a patient treated with radiotherapy plus ipilimumab. The receptor comes from a human donor with non-small cell lung cancer who had a partial response to radiotherapy plus ipilimumab. V usage is TRBV6-1 and J usage is TRBJ1-1, with D possibly matching TRBD1 (5 bases). CDR3 region: CASTGGRGTEAFF. The CDR3, as DNA: TGTGCCAGCACCGGGGGTCGGGGCACTGAAGCTTTCTTT.